This T cell receptor beta chain was obtained from a study of cytomegalovirus exposure and HLA in healthy donors. Study results and caveats: The authors later found HLA-associated TCR beta chains more clonally expanded than equally common others. The likely explanation for a cluster of highly shared sequence variants was sequencing artifact.

For this clone: Its matching antigen is unknown.

The V end lost 5 bases, the J end lost 12 bases, and 17 bases lay between the germline ends. The CDR3 totals 12 residues. Germline CDR1 is MDHEN and CDR2 is SYDVKM. A multiplex PCR was run with 60 Vbeta primers and 13 Jbeta primers. Data came from immunoSEQ multiplex PCR; TCRdb stores just in-frame clones and leaves some out. The table lists some 76,000 clones, roughly two thirds of them singletons. The TCR originated in a man between 60 and 75 years old in good health and CMV-seropositive. The chain couples TRBV28 to TRBJ2-7; TRBD2 is a possible D gene (5 bases). Sequencing used PBMCs. CDR3 DNA: TGTGCCAGCAGTCTCCATGCGAGGGTGTTGTACTTC. The encoded protein is CASSLHARVLYF.